In its sample, the clone carrying this T cell receptor (beta chain) was seen once. Its antigen is undetermined. These data originate in a study of T cell responses to AZD1222 COVID-19 vaccine. Second-dose timings of about 4 or about 12 weeks were pooled. Notes on the study in general: Donors were chiefly white British, with a greater number of females, and clonal diversity was perhaps underestimated.

Libraries were prepared by immunoSEQ multiplex PCR; TCRdb keeps only in-frame clonotypes and omits some of them. Found here are around 83,000 clones, 90% of them singletons; the top ten hold approximately 5%. The clonotype was recovered from an adult who received the AZD1222 COVID-19 vaccine. The source was peripheral blood, collected 28 days after the second AZD1222 dose.

CDR3: CASIPTGGYNSPLHF. As DNA, the CDR3 is TGTGCCAGCATTCCCACTGGGGGCTATAATTCACCCCTCCACTTT. The chain combines TRBV7-2 with TRBJ1-6; the D gene is possibly TRBD1 (5 bases). The V and J ends lost 7 bases and 3 bases respectively, with 13 bases between them. Germline CDR1 SGHTA, CDR2 FQGNSA. The CDR3 is made up of 15 amino acids. Full variable domain (missing parts from reference TRBV7-2 and TRBJ1-6): GAGVSQSPSNKVTEKGKDVELRCDPISGHTALYWYRQSLGQGLEFLIYFQGNSAPDKSGLPSDRFSAERTGGSVSTLTIQRTQQEDSAVYLCASIPTGGYNSPLHFGNGTRLTVT.